This paragraph covers one TCR beta chain sequence. What it binds is not known. This record comes from a study of OX40 agonist ivuxolimab in advanced cancers. Overall study: Three patients, one with hepatocellular carcinoma and two with cutaneous melanoma, responded partially.

Study-wide findings and caveats: Compared with others, partial responders at 0.1-3.0 mg/kg displayed clonal expansion among the lowest.

The CDR3 extends over 17 amino acids. Data came from immunoSEQ multiplex PCR; TCRdb stores just in-frame clones and leaves some out. The data hold around 68,000 clones, with about 90% observed a single time. The sequences come from CD4+ or CD8+ T cells sorted from blood, collected in a trial of the OX40 agonist ivuxolimab. J is TRBJ2-7 and V is TRBV21-1; the table's D call, TRBD2, was not checked against the DNA. TRBV21-1 is a pseudogene segment. The receptor's source is an adult with an advanced solid tumor such as melanoma, head and neck, liver or kidney cancer. CDR3 amino acids: CASSKMIGLAALYEQYF. Written as DNA, the CDR3 is TGTGCCAGCAGCAAAATGATCGGACTAGCGGCCCTTTACGAGCAGTACTTC.